Following are 12 T cell receptor beta chains from one sample sequenced in a study of cytomegalovirus exposure and HLA in healthy donors. PCR amplification relied on 60 Vbeta primers (plus 13 Jbeta primers). TCRdb keeps only in-frame clones here, not all; method: immunoSEQ multiplex PCR. This sample contains 80,000 or so clones. Specimen: PBMCs. These TCRs come from a woman aged 25 to 39 in good health and CMV-seronegative.

This chain uses TRBV19 with TRBJ1-5; D is uncertain. The CDR3 has 13 amino acids. Deletions cut 9 bases from V and 2 bases from J, with 11 bases between. Germline CDR1 and CDR2: LNHDA and SQIVND (reference sequence). CDR3: CASQSNGNQPQHF. The CDR3 DNA sequence: TGTGCCAGCCAGTCCAACGGCAATCAGCCCCAGCATTTT.

The V and J genes are TRBV4-1 and TRBJ1-1, with 9 bases identical to TRBD1. The CDR3 has 14 residues. Per germline, CDR1 MGHRA and CDR2 YSYEKL. With 1 base clipped from V and 10 bases from J, the junction kept 7 bases outside the gene matches. The CDR3 DNA follows: TGCGCCAGCAGCCAAGGCGCACAGGGGGCAAGAGCTTTCTTT. The encoded protein is CASSQGAQGARAFF.

The V gene is TRBV7-9, the J gene TRBJ1-1, with TRBD1 identical over 9 bases. Germline assignment: CDR1 SEHNR and CDR2 FQNEAQ (reference sequence). V gave up 7 bases and J gave up 5 bases; unmatched junction bases: 5. The CDR3 loop spans 13 amino acids. Written as DNA, the CDR3 is TGTGCCAGCACCCGGACAGGGGAAACTGAAGCTTTCTTT. Protein: CASTRTGETEAFF. Looking up the rest from reference TRBV7-9 and TRBJ1-1 gives the full variable domain: DTGVSQNPRHKITKRGQNVTFRCDPISEHNRLYWYRQTLGQGPEFLTYFQNEAQLEKSRLLSDRFSAERPKGSFSTLEIQRTEQGDSAMYLCASTRTGETEAFFGQGTRLTVV.

The chain combines TRBV5-1 with TRBJ2-2; 7 nucleotides agree with TRBD2. Trimming cost V 1 base and J 5 bases; bases outside gene matches: 8. This CDR3 contains 16 residues. In germline, CDR1 is SGHRS, CDR2 YFSETQ. CDR3 sequence (DNA): TGCGCCAGCAGCTTGTTGGGCGGGAGAGGAACCGGGGAGCTGTTTTTT. Translation gives CASSLLGGRGTGELFF.

The V gene is TRBV7-9, the J gene TRBJ1-1; D is unclear. Trimming cost V 1 base and J 0 bases, with 9 bases left between them. The CDR3 is 15 amino acids. CDR1 and CDR2 (germline): SEHNR, FQNEAQ (reference sequence). The CDR3 sequence is CASSLVGRLNTEAFF. The DNA of the CDR3 is TGTGCCAGCAGCTTAGTCGGTCGGTTGAACACTGAAGCTTTCTTT. The whole variable domain, filled in from reference TRBV7-9 and TRBJ1-1, reads DTGVSQNPRHKITKRGQNVTFRCDPISEHNRLYWYRQTLGQGPEFLTYFQNEAQLEKSRLLSDRFSAERPKGSFSTLEIQRTEQGDSAMYLCASSLVGRLNTEAFFGQGTRLTVV.

The rearrangement links TRBV19 to TRBJ1-4; unclear D gene. The CDR3 extends over 14 amino acids. Between the trimmed V and J ends, which lost 3 bases and 4 bases, there was a span of 9 bases. Germline V CDR1 and CDR2: LNHDA, SQIVND (reference sequence). CDR3 region: CASSMGGFNEKLFF. CDR3 in DNA: TGTGCCAGTAGTATGGGAGGATTTAATGAAAAACTGTTTTTT.

This chain uses TRBV6-5 with TRBJ2-5; possible D gene TRBD2, 6 bases. The CDR3 runs 15 residues. Germline CDR1 and CDR2: MNHEY and SVGAGI. Trimming removed 0 bases from V and 1 base from J, with 9 bases in between. The CDR3 nucleotides are TGTGCCAGCAGTTACTCCCTAGCGCCCCAAGAGACCCAGTACTTC. Its translation: CASSYSLAPQETQYF.

The chain uses TRBV7-2 and TRBJ1-6; D not certain. The CDR3 is 15 residues long. The V end lost 0 bases, the J end lost 10 bases, and 13 bases lay between the germline ends. Looked up from germline, CDR1 is SGHTA and CDR2 is FQGNSA. The CDR3 sequence: CASSLAPRVESPLHF. The CDR3 bases are TGTGCCAGCAGCTTAGCTCCGCGGGTAGAATCACCCCTCCACTTT.

The V call is TRBV30, the J call TRBJ2-5; TRBD1 agrees at 8 bases. This CDR3 contains 15 residues. The germline V gene encodes CDR1 GTSNPN and CDR2 SVGIG (reference sequence). V trimming: 0 bases; J trimming: 0 bases; junction bases outside the gene matches: 3. The CDR3 spells CAWSVDRGYQETQYF. CDR3 DNA sequence: TGTGCCTGGAGTGTAGACAGGGGATACCAAGAGACCCAGTACTTC.

The CDR3: CASSYSGRAPSEQYF. In DNA, the CDR3 is TGTGCCAGCAGTTACTCCGGCAGGGCACCGTCCGAGCAGTACTTC. The V and J genes are TRBV6-6 and TRBJ2-7, with a possible D match to TRBD1 (5 bases). The V gene lost 0 bases and the J gene lost 6 bases, with 15 bases spanning the gap. The CDR3 consists of 15 residues. The germline CDR1 and CDR2 sequences are MNHNY and SVGAGI (reference sequence).

This rearrangement joins TRBV28 to TRBJ2-7, with unresolved D. V lost 6 bases and J lost 6, with 18 bases in between. The CDR3 extends over 14 amino acids. CDR1 is MDHEN and CDR2 is SYDVKM in the germline V gene. The CDR3 DNA sequence: TGTGCCAGCAGCCACGGGTCCCCTCGGGTCGAGCAGTACTTC. Translation gives CASSHGSPRVEQYF.

The J gene is TRBJ2-7, the V gene TRBV5-1; 12 bases line up with TRBD2. The CDR3 runs to 15 residues. J was trimmed by 3 bases and V by 2 bases; bases with no gene match: 3. Germline V gives CDR1 SGHRS, CDR2 YFSETQ. CDR3 region: CASSFLAGGVYEQYF. CDR3 nucleotides: TGCGCCAGCAGCTTTCTAGCGGGAGGGGTCTACGAGCAGTACTTC.